This record looks at one T cell receptor beta chain sequence and its context. No cognate antigen has been identified for it. No qualities accompany the bases; no much larger clone lies one base away. The sample is drawn from a study of blood T cells in healthy people across ages (dated by TCRdb to between 2014 and 2017). The study in broad terms: In model experiments, template switching captured about one uniquely barcoded TCR beta cDNA molecule for every two T cells. To avoid experimental bias, donors of different ages were spread randomly across the sequencing lanes. Two additional independent replicas of 1 million unique cDNA reads from the same blood draw were analyzed for two donors (one aged 18 to 30 and one aged 80 or older). The study measured age-related changes in TCR beta repertoire diversity using deep sequencing normalized with unique cDNA molecular identifiers. The donors were split into four age groups: young (average around 15 years), middle-aged (about 40), aged (roughly 60) and long-lived (approximately 80). Points the paper makes about the study in general: Total diversity estimates from one million sequenced T cells were considered lower bounds and underestimates. Observed TCR beta diversity per million T cells fell roughly linearly with age, and a significant reduction was already apparent by age approximately 40. Because profiling used bulk unsorted PBMCs, naive and antigen-experienced compartments could not be compared conclusively. The long-lived group showed more naive CD4+ T cells, fewer expanded clones and increased TCR diversity than the aged group, suggesting age selection. Because the CMV infection status of the donors was unknown, age-related changes in expanded clonotypes may potentially have been confounded. There was a strong correlation between observed TCR beta diversity and the percentage of naive T cells measured by flow cytometry.

Donors were 39 systemically healthy Caucasian individuals from Russia aged about 6 to 100 years. Around 10 milliliters of peripheral blood were collected from each donor into EDTA-treated Vacutainer tubes. Ficoll-Paque density-gradient centrifugation was used to isolate PBMCs, with at least 6.5 million per sample. Total RNA was extracted from PBMCs with Trizol reagent, with at least 6 micrograms obtained per sample. For every donor, flow cytometry on a PBMC aliquot measured the percentage of naive CD45RAhigh/CD27high T cells. Deletion took 3 bases off V and 13 bases off J, with a span of 23 bases between the germline ends. For CDR1 and CDR2, the germline V gene lists SGDLS and YYNGEE. Counted from cysteine to phenylalanine, this CDR3 has 15 amino acids. The retained sequence is limited to the CDR3, 45 bases, with the frame set at the first base. Receptor amplification or capture employed 5' RACE. The instrument was an Illumina HiSeq 2500. A second PCR of about 7 to 12 cycles was performed with a sample-barcoded 5' primer and a J-beta primer mix. A template-switch 5' adaptor carrying 12 random nucleotides introduced a unique molecular identifier onto each TCR beta cDNA molecule. Each sample yielded at least 3 million CDR3-containing paired-end reads. First-strand cDNA was synthesized from all RNA with the Mint cDNA synthesis kit, primed by a TRBC-specific oligonucleotide. Following uracil-DNA glycosylase treatment, all cDNA underwent a first 18-cycle PCR with the universal primers M1SS and BC2_uni_R. Turning to the authors' computational methods: Each sample was normalized by randomly selecting 1 million high-quality reads, each carrying a distinct molecular identifier. Instead of being binned into consensus sequences, reads that shared molecular identifiers were thrown out. CDR3 identification, clonotype clustering and error correction used MiTCR with a Q25 quality threshold and the strictest error-elimination algorithm. A nonparametric unseen species model with Euler transformation was used to estimate a lower bound on total TCR beta diversity. TCRdb reran the public reads through fastp at Q25 and MiXCR, keeping productive beta chains. Identical CDR3 protein sequences are pooled into one entry, listed with their most common genes and DNA. The V and J calls were not made by the authors but by TCRdb's processing. The sample data list around 900,000 distinct CDR3 sequences, and less than 35% of these were observed just once. The ten largest clones add up to 15% to 20% of the sample.

This receptor was taken from a woman of 80 years or more in good health. The chain is assembled from TRBV9 and TRBJ2-4; the D segment could be TRBD1, given 6 matching bases. Input material: blood. CDR3 protein: CASSAEAARGRKQYF. The nucleotide sequence reads as follows: TGTGCCAGCAGCGCAGAAGCGGCCAGGGGTCGCAAGCAGTACTTC.